One sample yielded the 30 T cell receptor beta chains listed below, sequenced in a study of beta chain features in type 1 diabetes. Every isolated RNA sample was fully reverse transcribed, so sequencing captured expressed TCRB transcripts. Sequencing used immunoSEQ multiplex PCR; TCRdb keeps in-frame clones, though not all of them. The data show hundreds of thousands of clones, more than 11% seen once. The sample comprised naive CD4+ T cells from blood. These receptors were obtained from a man aged 30 to 45 in good health.

This clone appeared a few times. The chain recombines TRBV7-9 with TRBJ1-1, with D hard to call. The CDR3 has 14 amino acids. V lost 0 bases to trimming and J lost 6 bases, with 11 bases between them. The germline V gene encodes CDR1 SEHNR and CDR2 FQNEAQ (reference sequence). CDR3 sequence (DNA): TGTGCCAGCAGCTTAGCAGGCGCATCGGCTGAAGCTTTCTTT. Translated: CASSLAGASAEAFF.

There are a few counts of this clone. At one end, the junction sequence differs from germline, possibly due to a read error. The chain's CDR3 is CASSLSTSGAYNEQFF. The DNA of the CDR3 is TGTGCTAGCAGCTTAAGTACTAGCGGAGCCTACAATGAGCAGTTCTTC. The gene calls are TRBV7-7 and TRBJ2-1; 8 positions match TRBD2. Germline CDR1 SSHAT, CDR2 FNYEAQ (reference sequence). CDR3 length equals 16 residues.

In this sample, this clone turned up once. The chain recombines TRBV7-2 with TRBJ1-2, with TRBD1 as a possible D gene (5 bases). Deletions cut 1 base from V and 6 bases from J, with 15 bases between. Germline loops: CDR1 SGHTA, CDR2 FQGNSA. CDR3 length: 15 residues. CDR3 sequence: CASSLERAGRNGYTF. Here the CDR3 DNA reads TGTGCCAGCAGCTTAGAAAGGGCAGGGCGCAATGGCTACACCTTC. The full variable domain, rest sourced from reference TRBV7-2 and TRBJ1-2, is GAGVSQSPSNKVTEKGKDVELRCDPISGHTALYWYRQSLGQGLEFLIYFQGNSAPDKSGLPSDRFSAERTGGSVSTLTIQRTQQEDSAVYLCASSLERAGRNGYTFGSGTRLTVV.

The chain employs TRBV6-5 and TRBJ2-3; 9 bases match TRBD2. V was pared by 4 bases and J by 2 bases, with 7 bases of the junction left unmatched. Germline CDR1 MNHEY, CDR2 SVGAGI. The CDR3 runs to 16 residues. CDR3 region: CASSLLLAGLTDTQYF. CDR3 bases: TGTGCCAGCAGTTTGCTACTAGCGGGCCTCACAGATACGCAGTATTTT.

The chain combines TRBV29-1 with TRBJ1-2; possibly TRBD1 for D (5 bases). V lost 6 bases and J 8 bases, leaving 16 bases between the germline ends. The CDR3 is 12 residues long. Germline V gives CDR1 SQVTM, CDR2 ANQGSEA. CDR3 protein: CSVDRPGRGYTF. The CDR3 DNA reads as TGCAGCGTAGATAGGCCAGGGCGCGGCTACACCTTC.

This clone was recorded a few times. Additional DNA sequences in this sample encode the identical CDR3. The CDR3 sequence: CASSYGTDTQYF. For the CDR3, the DNA is TGTGCCAGCAGTTACGGAACAGATACGCAGTATTTT. The chain carries TRBV6-5 and TRBJ2-3; D call uncertain. Trimming pared 2 bases from V and 3 bases from J, leaving 3 bases between. CDR1 is MNHEY, CDR2 SVGAGI, per germline. CDR3 length: 12 residues.

This chain connects TRBV9 to TRBJ2-4, with TRBD2 matching 8 bases. Trimming removed 1 base from V and 7 bases from J; junction bases left unmatched: 4. Germline loops: CDR1 SGDLS, CDR2 YYNGEE. There are 14 residues in the CDR3. CDR3 sequence (DNA): TGTGCCAGCAGCGTAAGCGGGAGTCAGAACATTCAGTACTTC. It encodes CASSVSGSQNIQYF.

The J gene is TRBJ1-1, the V gene TRBV5-6; 7 bases match TRBD1. With 0 bases clipped from V and 1 base from J, the junction kept 3 bases outside the gene matches. This CDR3 has 15 residues. Germline CDR1 is SGHDT and CDR2 is YYEEEE. CDR3 sequence (DNA): TGTGCCAGCAGCTTGGTGCGACAGGGGAACACTGAAGCTTTCTTT. Translated: CASSLVRQGNTEAFF.

This clone was detected only a few times. V and J are TRBV7-9 and TRBJ2-3, with 7 bases lining up with TRBD2. V lost 4 bases, J lost 7 bases, and 8 bases stayed unmatched. Germline lookup yields CDR1 SEHNR and CDR2 FQNEAQ (reference sequence). The CDR3 has 14 amino acids. The CDR3 bases are TGTGCCAGCAGCTCTAGCCCGCGGGGGAATACGCAGTATTTT. This encodes CASSSSPRGNTQYF.

This clone has just a few counts. The chain joins TRBV7-9 to TRBJ2-1; 8 bases are a match to TRBD2. This CDR3 is 15 amino acids long. Germline V gene lookup returns CDR1 SEHNR and CDR2 FQNEAQ (reference sequence). V shed 1 base, J shed 6 bases, and the junction held 5 bases outside the gene matches. The CDR3: CASSLDLGTSNEQFF. In DNA form, the CDR3 reads TGTGCCAGCAGCTTAGATTTAGGGACTAGCAATGAGCAGTTCTTC. The full variable domain, with the rest looked up from reference TRBV7-9 and TRBJ2-1, is DTGVSQNPRHKITKRGQNVTFRCDPISEHNRLYWYRQTLGQGPEFLTYFQNEAQLEKSRLLSDRFSAERPKGSFSTLEIQRTEQGDSAMYLCASSLDLGTSNEQFFGPGTRLTVL.

This clone occurred a few times. V gene TRBV19 combines with J gene TRBJ2-6, with unresolved D. V lost 3 bases to trimming and J lost 0 bases, with 9 bases between them. This CDR3 is 16 amino acids long. Germline V CDR1 and CDR2: LNHDA, SQIVND (reference sequence). Written as DNA, the CDR3 is TGTGCCAGTAGTATGTCTGGGATCTCTGGGGCCAACGTCCTGACTTTC. Residues: CASSMSGISGANVLTF.

This clone was seen more than once but under ten times. The chain links TRBV21-1 to TRBJ1-2; the table's D gene call, TRBD1, was not cross checked with the DNA. TRBV21-1 is tagged as a pseudogene. CDR3 size: 16 residues. The CDR3, as DNA: TGTGCCAGCAGCAAAGTAGGGACAGGATTAAACTATGGCTACACCTTC. It yields the protein CASSKVGTGLNYGYTF.

The CDR3 region has the DNA TGTGCCAGCAGCAAACCCACCGGGACAGCTCTCACCGGGGAGCTGTTTTTT. Translating gives CASSKPTGTALTGELFF. The chain employs TRBV21-1 and TRBJ2-2; TRBD1, the table's D call, lacks a check against the DNA. TRBV21-1 is a pseudogene segment. This CDR3 has 17 amino acids.

The CDR3 sequence: CASSPDGGLGNTQYF. Here the CDR3 DNA reads TGTGCCAGCAGCCCAGACGGTGGCCTCGGTAATACGCAGTATTTT. The chain links TRBV9 to TRBJ2-3; D gene uncertain. The CDR3 extends over 15 amino acids. Trimming took 4 bases from V and 7 from J, leaving 19 bases between them. CDR1 is SGDLS, CDR2 YYNGEE, per germline.

The rearrangement joins TRBV7-9 to TRBJ2-5, with D perhaps matching TRBD2 (5 bases). Germline CDR1 is SEHNR and CDR2 is FQNEAQ (reference sequence). Trimming took off 1 base at V and 4 bases at J, with 10 bases between the two ends. The CDR3 covers 14 residues. CDR3 residues: CASSLGEFLETQYF. In nucleotides, the CDR3 is TGTGCCAGCAGCTTAGGGGAGTTTCTAGAGACCCAGTACTTC.

This clone was seen ten or more times. The chain uses TRBV30 and TRBJ2-6; the D is unclear. CDR3 length: 16 residues. Germline lookup yields CDR1 GTSNPN and CDR2 SVGIG (reference sequence). Trimming removed 2 bases from V and 0 bases from J, with 11 bases in between. The CDR3 nucleotides are TGTGCCTGGAGTTCACCCCGCGTCTCTGGGGCCAACGTCCTGACTTTC. Translating gives CAWSSPRVSGANVLTF.

The chain is built from TRBV10-3 and TRBJ2-1, with D hard to call. The CDR3 is 12 residues long. The germline V gene encodes CDR1 ENHRY and CDR2 SYGVKD. V lost 10 bases to trimming and J lost 8 bases, with 15 bases between them. Here the CDR3 reads CATRLDRYEQFF. The CDR3 nucleotides read TGTGCCACACGTTTGGACCGCTATGAGCAGTTCTTC.

This chain connects TRBV7-2 to TRBJ2-3, with TRBD2 matching over 9 bases. The CDR3 has 15 amino acids. Per germline, CDR1 SGHTA and CDR2 FQGNSA. The trim removed 5 bases at V and 4 bases at J, leaving 7 bases unmatched. CDR3 amino acids: CASSLSGSGPDTQYF. The CDR3, as DNA: TGTGCCAGCAGCCTTAGCGGGAGCGGTCCAGATACGCAGTATTTT.

This clone has more than one count but fewer than ten. The CDR3 DNA is TGTGCCACCACCCCCCACCCGGACAGGGGCGATGGCTACACCTTC. Translation: CATTPHPDRGDGYTF. The chain carries TRBV15 and TRBJ1-2; TRBD1 matches 9 bases. Germline assignment: CDR1 LNHNV and CDR2 YYDKDF (reference sequence). The CDR3 is made up of 15 amino acids. Losses at the gene ends were 7 bases for V and 6 bases for J; bases not matched to a gene: 12.

This clone turned up a few times. J is TRBJ2-1 and V is TRBV30, with 9 positions matching TRBD2. The germline gives CDR1 GTSNPN, CDR2 SVGIG (reference sequence). Trimming took 4 bases from V and 9 from J; bases not matched to a gene: 10. This CDR3 has 14 amino acids. CDR3 in amino acids: CAWTGAGGVGEQFF. CDR3 coding DNA: TGTGCCTGGACGGGGGCGGGAGGGGTCGGTGAGCAGTTCTTC. The entire variable domain, with the rest obtained from reference TRBV30 and TRBJ2-1, is as follows: SQTIHQWPATLVQPVGSPLSLECTVEGTSNPNLYWYRQAAGRGLQLLFYSVGIGQISSEVPQNLSASRPQDRQFILSSKKLLLSDSGFYLCAWTGAGGVGEQFFGPGTRLTVL.

This CDR3 reads CASSTGRDKYF. CDR3 coding DNA: TGTGCCAGTAGCACTGGACGGGACAAGTACTTC. The V and J genes are TRBV19 and TRBJ2-7; D perhaps matches TRBD1 (6 bases). Trimming shortened V by 6 bases and J by 11 bases, and 14 bases separated the two germline ends. Germline assignment: CDR1 LNHDA and CDR2 SQIVND (reference sequence). The CDR3 has 11 amino acids. Supplemented by reference TRBV19 and TRBJ2-7, the full variable domain reads DGGITQSPKYLFRKEGQNVTLSCEQNLNHDAMYWYRQDPGQGLRLIYYSQIVNDFQKGDIAEGYSVSREKKESFPLTVTSAQKNPTAFYLCASSTGRDKYFGPGTRLTVT.

This clone was counted between two and nine times. The V call is TRBV7-3, the J call TRBJ1-2; D is undetermined. The CDR3 totals 15 residues. CDR1 and CDR2 (germline): SGHTA, FQGTGA. Trimming shortened V by 5 bases and J by 8 bases, and 21 bases separated the two germline ends. The CDR3 protein is CASSPQYPTYGGYTF. CDR3 nucleotides: TGTGCCAGCAGCCCCCAGTACCCTACCTATGGGGGCTACACCTTC.

This clone appeared a few times. CDR3 nucleotide sequence: TGCGCCAGCAGCCAGCGTATCGGCGGACCCTCCACAGATACGCAGTATTTT. Translated, it gives CASSQRIGGPSTDTQYF. The chain is built from TRBV4-1 and TRBJ2-3; no reliable D call. V lost 3 bases to trimming and J lost 2 bases, with 18 bases between them. Germline V lookup: CDR1 MGHRA, CDR2 YSYEKL. The length of the CDR3 is 17 residues.

The genes are TRBV9 and TRBJ2-5, with 7 bases matching TRBD2. The germline V gene encodes CDR1 SGDLS and CDR2 YYNGEE. The CDR3 spans 14 residues. The V segment lost 4 bases and the J segment 2 bases; nucleotides outside the gene matches: 5. The CDR3 nucleotides read TGTGCCAGCAGCTCACTCGGGGGGCAAGAGACCCAGTACTTC. Its translation: CASSSLGGQETQYF.

This clone was counted between two and nine times. This sequence joins TRBV7-2 and TRBJ2-5; 9 bases agree with TRBD2. CDR3 length: 17 residues. Germline V gives CDR1 SGHTA, CDR2 FQGNSA. The V and J ends lost 2 bases and 1 base, in that order; junction bases with no gene match: 8. The DNA for the CDR3 is TGTGCCAGCAGCTTACTCGGCGGGGGGGAGCTCCAAGAGACCCAGTACTTC. Its protein product is CASSLLGGGELQETQYF.

The chain couples TRBV29-1 to TRBJ2-3; tentatively, D is TRBD2 (5 bases). V was clipped by 4 bases and J by 0 bases, with 14 bases between them. The length of the CDR3 is 15 residues. The V gene's germline CDR1 is SQVTM and CDR2 ANQGSEA. CDR3 region: CSVVGDVGSTDTQYF. DNA of the CDR3: TGCAGCGTTGTCGGGGATGTGGGAAGCACAGATACGCAGTATTTT.

The sample holds a few counts of this clone. The rearrangement joins TRBV7-9 to TRBJ2-7, with D perhaps TRBD1 (6 bases). The CDR3 is made up of 13 amino acids. Trimming left V 3 bases short and J 2 bases short, with 8 bases between. Germline values: CDR1 SEHNR, CDR2 FQNEAQ (reference sequence). The CDR3, as DNA: TGTGCCAGCAGCTTGACAGGTCCCTACGAGCAGTACGTC. It yields the protein CASSLTGPYEQYV.

The V call is TRBV7-3, the J call TRBJ2-2, with 8 bases identical to TRBD1. There are 14 residues in the CDR3. The V gene's germline CDR1 is SGHTA and CDR2 FQGTGA. Trimming removed 6 bases from V and 4 bases from J; junction bases left unmatched: 4. CDR3 sequence (DNA): TGTGCCAGCAGGACAGGGGTTAGCACCGGGGAGCTGTTTTTT. It translates to CASRTGVSTGELFF.

The gene calls are TRBV5-4 and TRBJ2-3; D not certain. Between the trimmed V and J ends, which lost 0 bases and 7 bases, there was a span of 6 bases. CDR1 is SGHNT, CDR2 YYREEE, per germline (reference sequence). This CDR3 is 12 amino acids long. The CDR3: CASSLGGNTQYF. The CDR3 nucleotides are TGTGCCAGCAGCTTGGGTGGTAATACGCAGTATTTT. The variable domain in full, completed from reference TRBV5-4 and TRBJ2-3, reads ETGVTQSPTHLIKTRGQQVTLRCSSQSGHNTVSWYQQALGQGPQFIFQYYREEENGRGNFPPRFSGLQFPNYSSELNVNALELDDSALYLCASSLGGNTQYFGPGTRLTVL.

Turning to this clone: This specimen includes other DNA sequences encoding the same CDR3. The genes are TRBV9 and TRBJ2-5; D is unclear. This CDR3 is 13 amino acids long. Per the germline V gene, CDR1 is SGDLS and CDR2 is YYNGEE. Trimming pared 0 bases from V and 4 bases from J, leaving 7 bases between. The CDR3 spells CASSVVGGETQYF. The CDR3 DNA is TGTGCCAGCAGCGTAGTAGGCGGAGAGACCCAGTACTTC.